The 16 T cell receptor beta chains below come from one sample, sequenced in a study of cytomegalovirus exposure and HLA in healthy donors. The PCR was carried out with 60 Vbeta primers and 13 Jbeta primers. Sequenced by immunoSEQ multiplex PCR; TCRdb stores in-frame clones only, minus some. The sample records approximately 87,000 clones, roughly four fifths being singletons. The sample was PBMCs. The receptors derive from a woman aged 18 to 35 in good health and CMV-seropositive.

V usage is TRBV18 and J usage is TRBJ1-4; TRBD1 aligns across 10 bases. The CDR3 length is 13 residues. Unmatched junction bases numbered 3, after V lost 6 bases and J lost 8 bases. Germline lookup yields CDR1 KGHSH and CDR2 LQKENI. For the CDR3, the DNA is TGTGCCAGCTCCGGGACAGGGGCCGAAAAACTGTTTTTT. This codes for CASSGTGAEKLFF.

Here the CDR3 reads CASFAGGEQYF. In DNA form, the CDR3 reads TGTGCCAGCTTTGCCGGGGGAGAGCAGTACTTC. V usage is TRBV5-6 and J usage is TRBJ2-7, with D perhaps TRBD2 (6 bases). Trimming cost V 7 bases and J 7 bases, with 12 bases left between them. This CDR3 spans 11 amino acids. Germline V CDR1 and CDR2: SGHDT, YYEEEE. Supplemented by reference TRBV5-6 and TRBJ2-7, the full variable domain reads DAGVTQSPTHLIKTRGQQVTLRCSPKSGHDTVSWYQQALGQGPQFIFQYYEEEERQRGNFPDRFSGHQFPNYSSELNVNALLLGDSALYLCASFAGGEQYFGPGTRLTVT.

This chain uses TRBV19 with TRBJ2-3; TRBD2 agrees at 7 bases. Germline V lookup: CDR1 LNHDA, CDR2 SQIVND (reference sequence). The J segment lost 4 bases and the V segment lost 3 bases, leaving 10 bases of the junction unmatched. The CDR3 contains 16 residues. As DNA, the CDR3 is TGTGCCAGTAGTATGAGGAGCGGGGTTCCCCCAGATACGCAGTATTTT. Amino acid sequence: CASSMRSGVPPDTQYF.

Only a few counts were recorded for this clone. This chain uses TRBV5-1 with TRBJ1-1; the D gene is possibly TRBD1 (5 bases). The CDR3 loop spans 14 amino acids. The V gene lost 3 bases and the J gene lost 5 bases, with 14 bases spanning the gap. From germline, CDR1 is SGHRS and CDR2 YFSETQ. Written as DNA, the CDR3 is TGCGCCAGCAGCTCGGGGGTCTTCGGGACTGAAGCTTTCTTT. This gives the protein CASSSGVFGTEAFF. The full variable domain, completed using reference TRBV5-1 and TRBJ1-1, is KAGVTQTPRYLIKTRGQQVTLSCSPISGHRSVSWYQQTPGQGLQFLFEYFSETQRNKGNFPGRFSGRQFSNSRSEMNVSTLELGDSALYLCASSSGVFGTEAFFGQGTRLTVV.

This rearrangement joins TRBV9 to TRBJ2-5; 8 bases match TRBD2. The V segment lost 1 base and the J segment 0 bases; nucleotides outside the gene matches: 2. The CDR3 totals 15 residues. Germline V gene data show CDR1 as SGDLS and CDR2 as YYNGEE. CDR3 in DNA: TGTGCCAGCAGCGTACGGGGGGGGTACCAAGAGACCCAGTACTTC. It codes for CASSVRGGYQETQYF.

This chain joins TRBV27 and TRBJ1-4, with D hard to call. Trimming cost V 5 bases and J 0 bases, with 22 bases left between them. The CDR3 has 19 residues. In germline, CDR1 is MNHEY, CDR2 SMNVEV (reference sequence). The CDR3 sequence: CASSIAGGSKLATNEKLFF. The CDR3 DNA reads TGTGCCAGCAGTATAGCCGGCGGCTCAAAACTCGCAACTAATGAAAAACTGTTTTTT.

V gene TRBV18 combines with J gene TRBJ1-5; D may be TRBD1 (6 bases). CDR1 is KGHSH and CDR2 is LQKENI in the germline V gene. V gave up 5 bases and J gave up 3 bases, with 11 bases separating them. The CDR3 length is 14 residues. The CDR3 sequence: CASSLDSYNQPQHF. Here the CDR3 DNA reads TGTGCCAGCTCATTGGACAGCTACAATCAGCCCCAGCATTTT.

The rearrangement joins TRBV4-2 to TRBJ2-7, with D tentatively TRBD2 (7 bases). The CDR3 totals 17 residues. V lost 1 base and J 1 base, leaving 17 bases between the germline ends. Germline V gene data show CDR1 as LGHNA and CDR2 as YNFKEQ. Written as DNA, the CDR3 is TGTGCCAGCAGCCAAGGAATAGGGCGGGGGCCGTCCTACGAGCAGTACTTC. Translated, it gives CASSQGIGRGPSYEQYF.

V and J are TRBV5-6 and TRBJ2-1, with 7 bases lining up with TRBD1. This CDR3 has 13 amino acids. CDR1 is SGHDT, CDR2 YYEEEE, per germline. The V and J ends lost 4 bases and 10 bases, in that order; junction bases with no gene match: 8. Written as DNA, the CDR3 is TGTGCCAGCAGCCCTCGACAGGGTAAGGAGCAGTTCTTC. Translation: CASSPRQGKEQFF.

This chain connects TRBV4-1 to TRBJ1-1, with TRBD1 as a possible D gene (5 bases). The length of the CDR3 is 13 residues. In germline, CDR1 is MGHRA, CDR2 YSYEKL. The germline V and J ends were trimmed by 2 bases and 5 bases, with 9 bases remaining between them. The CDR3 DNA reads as TGCGCCAGCAGCCAACAGGGTCGGACTGAAGCTTTCTTT. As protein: CASSQQGRTEAFF.

CDR3 protein: CAMDPGQRDGYTF. The CDR3 nucleotides are TGTGCCATGGATCCGGGACAGAGAGATGGCTACACCTTC. The rearrangement joins TRBV5-8 to TRBJ1-2; 7 bases map to TRBD1. V gave up 9 bases and J gave up 6 bases; unmatched junction bases: 11. Germline V gene lookup returns CDR1 SGHTS and CDR2 YDEGEE. The CDR3 totals 13 residues.

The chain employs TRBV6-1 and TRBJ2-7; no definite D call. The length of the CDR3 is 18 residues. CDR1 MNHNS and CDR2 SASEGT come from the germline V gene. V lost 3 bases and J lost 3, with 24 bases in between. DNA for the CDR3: TGTGCCAGCAGTGACAGCCTTTTTACCGGGTCACCTCTCTACGAGCAGTACTTC. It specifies CASSDSLFTGSPLYEQYF.

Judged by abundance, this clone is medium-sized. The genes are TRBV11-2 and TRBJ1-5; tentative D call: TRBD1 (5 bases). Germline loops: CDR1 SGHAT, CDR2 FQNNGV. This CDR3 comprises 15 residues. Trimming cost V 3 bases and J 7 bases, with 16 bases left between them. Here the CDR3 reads CASSFGPQGFQPQHF. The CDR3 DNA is TGTGCCAGCAGCTTTGGACCTCAGGGTTTCCAGCCCCAGCATTTT.

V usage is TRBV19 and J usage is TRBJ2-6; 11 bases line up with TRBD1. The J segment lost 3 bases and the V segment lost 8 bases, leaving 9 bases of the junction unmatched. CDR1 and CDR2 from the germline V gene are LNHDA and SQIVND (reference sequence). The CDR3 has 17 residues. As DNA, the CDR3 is TGTGCCAGTGCACCGGGACAGGGGGGGTATGGGGCCAACGTCCTGACTTTC. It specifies CASAPGQGGYGANVLTF.

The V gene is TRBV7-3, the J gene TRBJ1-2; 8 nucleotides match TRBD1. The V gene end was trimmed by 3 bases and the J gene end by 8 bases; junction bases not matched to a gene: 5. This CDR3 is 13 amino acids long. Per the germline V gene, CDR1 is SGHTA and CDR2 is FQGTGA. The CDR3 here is CASSLTGAKGYTF. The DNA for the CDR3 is TGTGCCAGCAGCTTGACAGGGGCCAAGGGCTACACCTTC.

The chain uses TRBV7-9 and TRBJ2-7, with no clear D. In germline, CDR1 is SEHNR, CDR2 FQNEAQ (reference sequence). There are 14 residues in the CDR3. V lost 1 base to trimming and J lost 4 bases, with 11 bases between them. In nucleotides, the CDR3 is TGTGCCAGCAGCTTAGAGTTGCACAATTACGAGCAGTACTTC. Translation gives CASSLELHNYEQYF.